The next 21 T cell receptor beta chains were all read from a single sample in a study of radiotherapy plus CTLA-4 blockade in lung cancer. Method: immunoSEQ multiplex PCR; TCRdb's copy keeps in-frame clones and lacks some. This table has tens of thousands of clones, around 90% appearing once. The sample consisted of peripheral blood, taken from a patient treated with radiotherapy plus ipilimumab. Receptors originate from a human donor with non-small cell lung cancer who had stable disease on radiotherapy plus ipilimumab.

The chain carries TRBV11-2 and TRBJ2-7, with D unclear. The V gene lost 4 bases and the J gene lost 3 bases, with 13 bases spanning the gap. CDR1 and CDR2 from the germline V gene are SGHAT and FQNNGV. CDR3 size: 14 residues. For the CDR3, the DNA is TGTGCCAGCAGCTCCCGGGCCAATTTCTACGAGCAGTACTTC. Protein: CASSSRANFYEQYF. The whole variable domain, remainder taken from reference TRBV11-2 and TRBJ2-7, is EAGVAQSPRYKIIEKRQSVAFWCNPISGHATLYWYQQILGQGPKLLIQFQNNGVVDDSQLPKDRFSAERLKGVDSTLKIQPAKLEDSAVYLCASSSRANFYEQYFGPGTRLTVT.

V is TRBV19 and J is TRBJ1-2; D perhaps matches TRBD1 (6 bases). Trimming stripped 4 bases from V and 8 bases from J, with 14 bases between. CDR1 LNHDA and CDR2 SQIVND come from the germline V gene (reference sequence). The CDR3 loop spans 13 amino acids. The CDR3 region is CASSTLTGNGYTF. The CDR3 DNA follows: TGTGCCAGTAGTACCCTCACAGGGAACGGCTACACCTTC.

The V gene is TRBV30, the J gene TRBJ1-2; 9 nucleotides line up with TRBD1. V was clipped by 3 bases and J by 3 bases; unmatched bases: 11. Germline V gene sequence: CDR1 GTSNPN, CDR2 SVGIG (reference sequence). The CDR3 covers 16 residues. CDR3 sequence: CAWSVTPGQGYYGYTF. As DNA, the CDR3 is TGTGCCTGGAGCGTAACACCGGGACAGGGCTACTATGGCTACACCTTC.

This chain's CDR3 is CASSSDAETNYGYTF. The CDR3 DNA reads as TGTGCCAGCAGTTCCGACGCGGAGACTAACTATGGCTACACCTTC. The chain couples TRBV13 to TRBJ1-2, with D unresolved. With 6 bases removed from V and 0 bases from J, the gap between germline ends came to 14 bases. Germline V gene sequence: CDR1 PRHDT, CDR2 FYEKMQ (reference sequence). The CDR3 runs to 15 residues.

This clone showed up just once. The chain is built from TRBV11-1 and TRBJ2-1; tentative D call: TRBD2 (5 bases). V lost 5 bases, J lost 7 bases, and 21 bases lay in between. This CDR3 comprises 16 residues. Germline assignment: CDR1 SGHAT and CDR2 FQDESV (reference sequence). The CDR3 sequence: CASSPLAISVGNEQFF. DNA for the CDR3: TGTGCCAGCAGCCCGCTAGCAATATCTGTTGGAAATGAGCAGTTCTTC.

This chain connects TRBV9 to TRBJ2-1, with D possibly matching TRBD1 (6 bases). Germline V gene lookup returns CDR1 SGDLS and CDR2 YYNGEE. This CDR3 is built from 15 residues. Trimming left V 3 bases short and J 6 bases short, with 16 bases between. In nucleotides, the CDR3 is TGTGCCAGCAGCGCCACAGGGTTAACTTCCAATGAGCAGTTCTTC. Amino acid sequence: CASSATGLTSNEQFF.

The genes are TRBV28 and TRBJ2-3, with D tentatively TRBD2 (5 bases). Deletions cut 5 bases from V and 5 bases from J, with 14 bases between. The CDR3 is 14 amino acids. Germline CDR1 reads MDHEN; CDR2 reads SYDVKM. CDR3 sequence: CASSLLGLEDTQYF. CDR3 coding DNA: TGTGCCAGCAGTCTCCTCGGACTGGAAGATACGCAGTATTTT.

The chain couples TRBV5-1 to TRBJ1-2; perhaps TRBD1 as D (5 bases). Trimming took 8 bases from V and 4 from J, leaving 24 bases between them. This CDR3 is 16 amino acids long. CDR1 and CDR2 from the germline V gene are SGHRS and YFSETQ. CDR3: CASKLGGTGESYGYTF. The CDR3 DNA reads as TGCGCCAGTAAGCTTGGAGGGACGGGAGAGTCCTATGGCTACACCTTC.

The chain is built from TRBV5-1 and TRBJ1-2; D not resolved. CDR1 SGHRS and CDR2 YFSETQ come from the germline V gene. The CDR3 sequence is 14 residues long. V lost 0 bases, J lost 2 bases, and 8 bases lay in between. CDR3 in amino acids: CASSLALGNYGYTF. The CDR3 DNA is TGCGCCAGCAGCTTGGCACTGGGGAACTATGGCTACACCTTC.

V gene TRBV7-2 combines with J gene TRBJ2-3; the D is unclear. Germline-derived CDR1 and CDR2 are SGHTA and FQGNSA. With 0 bases removed from V and 1 base from J, the gap between germline ends came to 5 bases. CDR3 length: 14 residues. The CDR3: CASSLALGTDTQYF. CDR3 in DNA: TGTGCCAGCAGCTTAGCCTTAGGCACAGATACGCAGTATTTT. Full variable domain (outside the CDR3, taken from reference TRBV7-2 and TRBJ2-3): GAGVSQSPSNKVTEKGKDVELRCDPISGHTALYWYRQSLGQGLEFLIYFQGNSAPDKSGLPSDRFSAERTGGSVSTLTIQRTQQEDSAVYLCASSLALGTDTQYFGPGTRLTVL.

The chain carries TRBV5-1 and TRBJ2-3; D unclear. Germline V lookup: CDR1 SGHRS, CDR2 YFSETQ. Trimming took off 4 bases at V and 2 bases at J, with 8 bases between the two ends. This CDR3 is 13 amino acids long. The DNA for the CDR3 is TGCGCCAGCAGCCCCCCGTCCACAGATACGCAGTATTTT. Protein sequence: CASSPPSTDTQYF.

V usage is TRBV18 and J usage is TRBJ1-5; D not certain. The germline V and J ends were trimmed by 4 bases and 4 bases, with 14 bases remaining between them. This CDR3 comprises 15 residues. The V gene's germline CDR1 is KGHSH and CDR2 LQKENI. In DNA form, the CDR3 reads TGTGCCAGCTCACTTTCAAATCGGGGTAATCAGCCCCAGCATTTT. Protein product: CASSLSNRGNQPQHF. Filled out from reference TRBV18 and TRBJ1-5, the complete variable domain reads NAGVMQNPRHLVRRRGQEARLRCSPMKGHSHVYWYRQLPEEGLKFMVYLQKENIIDESGMPKERFSAEFPKEGPSILRIQQVVRGDSAAYFCASSLSNRGNQPQHFGDGTRLSIL.

V usage is TRBV19 and J usage is TRBJ1-4; TRBD1 agrees at 12 bases. The CDR3 length is 16 residues. The V gene's germline CDR1 is LNHDA and CDR2 SQIVND (reference sequence). Losses at the gene ends were 6 bases for V and 8 bases for J; bases not matched to a gene: 10. CDR3 in amino acids: CASRTGTGGGGEKLFF. Here the CDR3 DNA reads TGTGCCAGTAGAACCGGGACAGGGGGCGGCGGGGAAAAACTGTTTTTT.

The chain carries TRBV28 and TRBJ1-2; D uncertain. Germline-derived CDR1 and CDR2 are MDHEN and SYDVKM. The CDR3 runs to 13 residues. The CDR3 loop is CASRGLRIDGYTF. DNA of the CDR3: TGTGCTTCCCGGGGATTAAGGATTGATGGCTACACCTTC.

V usage is TRBV28 and J usage is TRBJ1-4; a possible D gene is TRBD1 (6 bases). From germline, CDR1 is MDHEN and CDR2 SYDVKM. This CDR3 is built from 16 residues. V was cut by 5 bases and J by 0 bases, with 13 bases left in between. The CDR3 sequence: CASSGGAFATNEKLFF. The CDR3 DNA reads as TGTGCCAGCAGTGGGGGGGCCTTTGCAACTAATGAAAAACTGTTTTTT.

The V call is TRBV29-1, the J call TRBJ2-1; 7 bases align to TRBD1. The CDR3 totals 11 residues. Per germline, CDR1 SQVTM and CDR2 ANQGSEA. V was pared by 8 bases and J by 10 bases, with 8 bases of the junction left unmatched. CDR3 protein: CSFRTGPEQFF. In DNA, the CDR3 is TGCAGCTTCCGGACAGGACCGGAGCAGTTCTTC.

The rearrangement uses TRBV11-2 and TRBJ2-5, with D perhaps being TRBD1 or TRBD2 (6 bases each). V was clipped by 7 bases and J by 2 bases, with 14 bases between them. This CDR3 contains 14 residues. In germline, CDR1 is SGHAT, CDR2 FQNNGV. CDR3 residues: CASTQGTHQETQYF. The CDR3 nucleotides read TGTGCCAGCACCCAGGGGACTCATCAAGAGACCCAGTACTTC.

The genes are TRBV6-1 and TRBJ2-2; D uncertain. Deletions cut 6 bases from V and 8 bases from J, with 10 bases between. The CDR3 consists of 12 residues. Per germline, CDR1 MNHNS and CDR2 SASEGT. The CDR3 region is CASSPTLGELFF. The CDR3 DNA reads TGTGCCAGCAGCCCCACCCTAGGGGAGCTGTTTTTT.

V and J are TRBV5-1 and TRBJ2-7; 8 nucleotides align to TRBD1. The V gene's germline CDR1 is SGHRS and CDR2 YFSETQ. The CDR3 covers 14 residues. V was clipped by 3 bases and J by 2 bases; unmatched bases: 4. This CDR3 is CASSSGQGTYEQYF. The CDR3 region has the DNA TGCGCCAGCAGCTCAGGACAGGGAACCTACGAGCAGTACTTC.

Details on this clone: Germline is not matched at one junction end, which may reflect a read error. V is TRBV9 and J is TRBJ2-6, with TRBD2 matching over 8 bases. CDR3 length: 17 amino acids. Germline lookup yields CDR1 SGDLS and CDR2 YYNGEE. The CDR3 DNA reads TGTGCCAGCAGCGTAGCTACTAGCGGCCCAGGGGCCAACGTCCTGGCTTTC. Translating gives CASSVATSGPGANVLAF.

The chain combines TRBV11-2 with TRBJ2-7; D is perhaps TRBD1 (6 bases). Germline V CDR1 and CDR2: SGHAT, FQNNGV. The CDR3 sequence is 14 residues long. V dropped 2 bases and J dropped 4 bases, with 12 bases sitting between them. The DNA of the CDR3 is TGTGCCAGCAGCTTATACCCCAGGGGATACGAGCAGTACTTC. Amino acids: CASSLYPRGYEQYF. Full variable domain (outside the CDR3, taken from reference TRBV11-2 and TRBJ2-7): EAGVAQSPRYKIIEKRQSVAFWCNPISGHATLYWYQQILGQGPKLLIQFQNNGVVDDSQLPKDRFSAERLKGVDSTLKIQPAKLEDSAVYLCASSLYPRGYEQYFGPGTRLTVT.